This is a list of T cell receptor beta chains from one sample in a study of blood T cells in healthy people across ages. Each CDR3 protein is one row after TCRdb ran MiXCR on the 5' RACE reads. Here the sample spans roughly 1,800,000 distinct CDR3 sequences, approximately 50% being singletons. The sample comprised blood. The source is a woman between 40 and 50 years old in good health. Each CDR3 is given with its conserved first and last residue. Each record gives: J gene, D gene, clone size, V gene, CDR3 protein. The D gene is left open where the match is weak. Not every row has a clone size; where given, it reads once, few, many or a size class.

TRBJ2-5 TRBD2 - TRBV7-2 CASSSNGPGLAGFQETQYF
TRBJ2-1 TRBD2 few TRBV11-2 CASSLVRLRGVRAGGSNNEQFF
TRBJ2-7 - - TRBV28 CASSLPTVREQYF
TRBJ2-1 - once TRBV5-1 CASSLGRRGDEQFF
TRBJ2-7 TRBD2 - TRBV9 CASSTLAVPYEQYF
TRBJ2-6 - many TRBV20-1 CSARDEQAPANVLTF
TRBJ2-3 - few TRBV7-9 CASSARDRYTDTQYF
TRBJ2-5 - - TRBV9 CASSAGPGLTQETQYF
TRBJ2-5 - few TRBV29-1 CSVNVVVETQYF
TRBJ1-2 - - TRBV15 CATSSPAVVNYGYTF
TRBJ1-2 - - TRBV7-9 CASSRMANSLLYGYTF
TRBJ1-5 TRBD1 - TRBV20-1 CSASRGTGNSNQPQHF
TRBJ1-5 - - TRBV6-2/TRBV6-3 CASSYSVAETYSNQPQHF
TRBJ2-1 - - TRBV11-2 CASSLAGQRATAGYNEQFF
TRBJ2-5 - - TRBV9 CASSPTGIHLETQYF
TRBJ2-1 - - TRBV3-1 CASSQEGLISYNEQFF
TRBJ2-1 - - TRBV7-2 CASSLSRANNEQFF
TRBJ1-6 - - TRBV6-5 CASSYLTGRNNSPLHF
TRBJ2-1 TRBD1 - TRBV29-1 CSTWTGVNEQFF
TRBJ2-1 TRBD1 - TRBV7-2 CASSLYQGDLYNEQFF
TRBJ1-2 - few TRBV29-1 CGTDLIYGYTF
- TRBD2 - TRBV4-2 CASSFPPGTSGVKETQYF
TRBJ2-1 - - TRBV7-2 CASSVRGNNDEQFF
TRBJ2-3 - once TRBV7-9 CASSLRSGLAPDTQYF
- TRBD2 few TRBV29-1 CSVHGTSGDNEQYF
TRBJ2-7 - few TRBV28 CASSLLVGIGTYSYEQYF
TRBJ2-5 - few TRBV7-2 CASSLVGGSETQYF
TRBJ2-1 TRBD1 - TRBV29-1 CSVSTGQGALNEQFF
TRBJ1-2 - few TRBV12-3/TRBV12-4 CASSFNTPSGYTF
TRBJ2-7 - - TRBV3-1 CASSQDSSPISYEQYF
TRBJ2-1 - - TRBV20-1 CSARDPRAGDDEQFF
TRBJ2-7 TRBD2 - TRBV9 CASSPHERGAYEQYF
TRBJ2-7 - - TRBV28 CASSQIITGPSSYEQYF
TRBJ2-3 TRBD2 once TRBV28 CASSSVGTGGHRDTQYF
TRBJ2-5 - - TRBV20-1 CSARDGTRTEETQYF
TRBJ2-1 - few TRBV4-3 CASSQELGSLFLGEQFF
TRBJ2-3 - many TRBV9 CASNPGWETDTQYF
TRBJ1-4 TRBD1 - TRBV11-2 CASSLGQGVVEKLFF
TRBJ2-5 - - TRBV28 CASAGGSAGETQYF
TRBJ2-2 - few TRBV29-1 CSVLVPQNTGELFF